This TCR beta chain is drawn from a study of breast tumors, draining lymph nodes, adjacent tissues listed by TCRdb under 2016. Notes on the research overall: TCR beta repertoires were compared across tumor, adjacent nontumor tissue and axillary lymph nodes obtained from breast cancer patients. The study was designed to assess the relationships and possible T-cell exchange between tumor, surrounding tissue and draining lymph node repertoires in human breast cancer. The research as a whole found: Tumor T-cell repertoires showed less diversity than lymph node repertoires and more diversity than nontumor tissue repertoires, and tumor T-cell repertoires showed preferential V and J gene usage. In luminal-like breast cancer, tumor and nontumor tissue repertoires resembled each other significantly more than in basal-like breast cancer. The data were judged consistent with most tumor T cells deriving from the lymph node and then expanding within tumor tissue. The study presented the conclusion that tumor T cells originate in lymph nodes as consistent with a hypothesis, not as something directly demonstrated.

The axillary draining lymph nodes of breast cancer patients were the source of the lymph node samples. Comments on this clonotype: The antigen it recognizes is unknown. At one end the junction does not follow the germline gene, possibly because of a read error.

The CDR3 starts with the cysteine, ends with the phenylalanine, and has 16 residues. Kept here is only the CDR3 DNA, which spans 48 bases and is read in frame from base 1. CDR1 MNHEY and CDR2 SVGEGT were looked up in the germline V gene. The sample was run on an Illumina HiSeq 2000. Multiplex PCR amplification was used to generate the TCR beta chain libraries. High-throughput sequencing was used to analyze the amplified TCR beta chain products. TCRdb reprocessed the public reads (quality trimming at Q25 with fastp, clone calling with MiXCR) and kept in-frame beta chains. Entries that share a CDR3 protein sequence are merged under the most common genes and DNA. This sample is represented by approximately 300,000 distinct CDR3 sequences; around 30% of them were singletons. Together, the top ten hold about 1% of the sample.

This chain is built from TRBV6-2 or TRBV6-3 and TRBJ2-7, with 9 bases in between that match TRBD2. This sequence was found in a female donor with breast cancer. Some clones in this sample may be carry-over from other donors' samples. Sequenced input: axillary lymph node tissue. For the CDR3, the sequence is CASSHSSSGSPYEQYF. In nucleotide form, the sequence is TGTGCCAGCAGTCACTCGAGTAGCGGGAGTCCCTACGAGCAGTACTTC.